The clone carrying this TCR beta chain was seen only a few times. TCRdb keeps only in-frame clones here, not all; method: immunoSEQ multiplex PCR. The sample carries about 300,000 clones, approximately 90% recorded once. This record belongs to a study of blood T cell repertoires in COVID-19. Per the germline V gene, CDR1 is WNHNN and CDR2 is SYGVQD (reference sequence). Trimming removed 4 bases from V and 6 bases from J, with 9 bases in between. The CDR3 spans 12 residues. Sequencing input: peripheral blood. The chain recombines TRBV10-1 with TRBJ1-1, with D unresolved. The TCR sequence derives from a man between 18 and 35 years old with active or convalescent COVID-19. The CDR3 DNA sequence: TGCGCCAGCAGTGCGGGTTTTGCTGAAGCTTTCTTT. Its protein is CASSAGFAEAFF.